This T cell receptor (beta chain) comes out of a study of blood T cells in healthy people across ages. Overall study results and limits: Roughly linear age-related decline in beta diversity appeared, significant by age approximately 41. Unknown CMV status may confound age-related changes in expanded clones. The unsorted PBMCs prevented any conclusive comparison of naive versus antigen-experienced cells.

This CDR3 is 15 amino acids long. J lost 6 bases, V lost 5 bases, and 8 bases had no gene match. Germline loops: CDR1 MNHEY, CDR2 SMNVEV (reference sequence). Details on this clonotype: What it binds is unknown.

Sample-barcoded 5' priming and a J-beta primer mix drove a second PCR of about 6 to 12 cycles. Using its own MiXCR run on the 5' RACE reads, TCRdb lists one record per CDR3 protein. Of hundreds of thousands of distinct CDR3 sequences detected, approximately 25% appear once; the ten largest clones hold under 10%. The same specimen was also included in a second study, on T cells of mothers and their children.

This chain links TRBV27 with TRBJ2-3; 10 positions match TRBD1. The sequence derives from a boy between 10 and 17 years old in good health. The sequencing input was blood. This chain's CDR3 is CASSTWDRGVDTQYF. The CDR3 DNA follows: TGTGCCAGCAGTACCTGGGACAGGGGAGTCGATACGCAGTATTTT.